Presented here are 30 T cell receptor beta chains from one specimen sequenced in a study of shared clonotypes between healthy human individuals. Libraries were prepared by immunoSEQ multiplex PCR; TCRdb keeps only in-frame clonotypes and omits some of them. The sample lists about 610,000 clones, 96% occurring once. The naive CD8 fraction comprised CD45RO-negative cells positively selected for CCR7 and excluded terminally differentiated effector memory CD45RA+ cells. The sample taken for sequencing was naive CD8+ T cells sorted from blood. These receptors were collected from a woman aged 30 to 39 in good health.

V is TRBV6-1 and J is TRBJ1-6; D not certain. Germline V lookup: CDR1 MNHNS, CDR2 SASEGT. The germline V and J ends were trimmed by 3 bases and 0 bases, with 6 bases remaining between them. This CDR3 spans 15 amino acids. DNA of the CDR3: TGTGCCAGCAGTGAGGACGCCTCCTATAATTCACCCCTCCACTTT. Translating gives CASSEDASYNSPLHF.

The rearrangement links TRBV6-4 to TRBJ1-1; D is unresolved. Looked up from germline, CDR1 is MRHNA and CDR2 is SNTAGT. The CDR3 runs to 15 residues. The V end lost 0 bases, the J end lost 0 bases, and 8 bases lay between the germline ends. CDR3 in amino acids: CASSDSIQVNTEAFF. In nucleotides, the CDR3 is TGTGCCAGCAGTGACTCGATTCAGGTGAACACTGAAGCTTTCTTT.

With respect to this clone: In the same sample, other DNA sequences code for this CDR3. The rearrangement links TRBV6-6 to TRBJ2-5, with D possibly TRBD2 on 6 matching bases. Germline CDR1 is MNHNY and CDR2 is SVGAGI (reference sequence). The CDR3 is 13 residues long. The V end was cut by 2 bases, the J end by 4 bases, with 8 bases between. The CDR3 coding sequence is TGTGCCAGCAGTTACATGGGGGGAGAGACCCAGTACTTC. This translates into CASSYMGGETQYF.

This CDR3 is CASSLGHDSNQPQHF. The CDR3 coding sequence is TGTGCCAGCAGTCTAGGACACGATAGCAATCAGCCCCAGCATTTT. The rearrangement links TRBV28 to TRBJ1-5, with a weak D call TRBD1 (5 bases). The ends were cut back, 5 bases at V and 0 bases at J, with 11 bases in the middle. The CDR3 spans 15 residues. Germline-derived CDR1 and CDR2 are MDHEN and SYDVKM.

CDR3: CASSSRPGGSAKNIQYF. The DNA for the CDR3 is TGTGCCAGCAGCTCCAGGCCCGGAGGATCAGCCAAAAACATTCAGTACTTC. The chain links TRBV5-4 to TRBJ2-4; TRBD2 might be the D (5 bases). Per germline, CDR1 SGHNT and CDR2 YYREEE (reference sequence). This CDR3 region has 17 residues. Deletions cut 3 bases from V and 0 bases from J, with 16 bases between.

Concerning this clone itself: Other DNA sequences in the same sample also yield this CDR3. The chain recombines TRBV4-1 with TRBJ1-5; D perhaps matches TRBD1 (5 bases). The CDR3 runs 15 residues. Trimming shortened V by 0 bases and J by 1 base, and 7 bases separated the two germline ends. Per germline, CDR1 MGHRA and CDR2 YSYEKL. CDR3 sequence: CASSQDEGSNQPQHF. The CDR3 DNA sequence: TGCGCCAGCAGCCAAGACGAGGGGAGCAATCAGCCCCAGCATTTT.

This chain joins TRBV7-9 and TRBJ2-7; 9 positions agree with TRBD2. Germline values: CDR1 SEHNR, CDR2 FQNEAQ (reference sequence). V shed 5 bases, J shed 3 bases, and the junction held 11 bases outside the gene matches. The CDR3 totals 16 residues. This CDR3 is CASSPTPGLAVYEQYF. The CDR3 DNA reads TGTGCCAGCAGCCCGACACCGGGACTAGCTGTCTACGAGCAGTACTTC.

Worth noting for this clone: The sample holds other DNA sequences that translate to the same CDR3. The chain combines TRBV7-2 with TRBJ2-3; TRBD1 might be the D (6 bases). This CDR3 is 15 amino acids long. V was trimmed by 1 base and J by 0 bases, leaving 8 bases between them. Germline V CDR1 and CDR2: SGHTA, FQGNSA. DNA of the CDR3: TGTGCCAGCAGCTTAGTAACAGGGAGCACAGATACGCAGTATTTT. Encoded protein: CASSLVTGSTDTQYF.

CDR3: CASSFPEVAGDTQYF. CDR3 DNA: TGTGCCAGCAGCTTCCCCGAGGTAGCGGGGGATACGCAGTATTTT. The rearrangement joins TRBV7-9 to TRBJ2-3, with 8 bases fitting TRBD2. CDR3 length equals 15 residues. J was trimmed by 6 bases and V by 3 bases; bases with no gene match: 8. Germline assignment: CDR1 SEHNR and CDR2 FQNEAQ (reference sequence).

The chain employs TRBV4-1 and TRBJ1-2, with D tentatively TRBD1 (5 bases). V was pared by 3 bases and J by 0 bases, with 14 bases between. CDR3 length: 16 residues. CDR1 MGHRA and CDR2 YSYEKL come from the germline V gene. The CDR3 is CASSQVRTTTNYGYTF. The DNA for the CDR3 is TGCGCCAGCAGCCAGGTTAGGACAACAACTAACTATGGCTACACCTTC.

The chain combines TRBV27 with TRBJ1-1; the D gene is possibly TRBD1 (5 bases). From germline, CDR1 is MNHEY and CDR2 SMNVEV (reference sequence). The CDR3 has 13 amino acids. Trimming pared 3 bases from V and 4 bases from J, leaving 9 bases between. Here the CDR3 reads CASSFLGATEAFF. The DNA of the CDR3 is TGTGCCAGCAGTTTTTTAGGGGCCACTGAAGCTTTCTTT.

The chain employs TRBV5-4 and TRBJ2-1, with TRBD2 identical over 7 bases. With 4 bases clipped from V and 7 bases from J, the junction kept 11 bases outside the gene matches. CDR3 length: 15 amino acids. Germline V gives CDR1 SGHNT, CDR2 YYREEE (reference sequence). CDR3 protein: CASSIKKAGWNEQFF. The CDR3, as DNA: TGTGCCAGCAGCATAAAGAAAGCGGGATGGAATGAGCAGTTCTTC.

This clone has a single count. V gene TRBV11-3 combines with J gene TRBJ2-3; 8 bases map to TRBD2. Trimming took 5 bases from V and 5 from J; bases not matched to a gene: 9. Germline values: CDR1 SGHNT, CDR2 YENEEA. This CDR3 spans 15 amino acids. The CDR3 DNA follows: TGTGCCAGCAGCCTAACGGGGGGGGCGAAAGATACGCAGTATTTT. This gives the protein CASSLTGGAKDTQYF.

The rearrangement uses TRBV4-1 and TRBJ1-2; no definite D call. Trimming left V 2 bases short and J 7 bases short, with 17 bases between. CDR3 length: 15 amino acids. The germline V gene encodes CDR1 MGHRA and CDR2 YSYEKL. CDR3 sequence: CASSQLTQASGGYTF. The CDR3 DNA sequence: TGCGCCAGCAGCCAATTGACCCAGGCTTCCGGTGGCTACACCTTC.

The chain employs TRBV28 and TRBJ2-2; D remains ambiguous. CDR3 size: 14 residues. CDR1 and CDR2 from the germline V gene are MDHEN and SYDVKM. Between the trimmed V and J ends, which lost 4 bases and 6 bases, there was a span of 12 bases. The chain's CDR3 is CASSSSQVPGELFF. The DNA for the CDR3 is TGTGCCAGCAGTTCGTCTCAGGTACCCGGGGAGCTGTTTTTT.

To note about this clone: The same CDR3 can be traced to other DNA sequences in this sample. The V gene is TRBV5-4, the J gene TRBJ2-3; the D gene is possibly TRBD1 (6 bases). Trimming took off 5 bases at V and 6 bases at J, with 10 bases between the two ends. Germline V gives CDR1 SGHNT, CDR2 YYREEE (reference sequence). The CDR3 spans 12 residues. CDR3 nucleotides: TGTGCCAGCAGTTGGGACACGGATACGCAGTATTTT. Translated: CASSWDTDTQYF.

V gene TRBV4-1 combines with J gene TRBJ2-7, with TRBD2 as a possible D gene (5 bases). This CDR3 region has 16 residues. V was trimmed by 1 base and J by 2 bases, leaving 15 bases between them. In germline, CDR1 is MGHRA, CDR2 YSYEKL. The CDR3 DNA reads TGCGCCAGCAGCCAAGGCGCGGGCGTGGGAGCCTACGAGCAGTACTTC. Its translation: CASSQGAGVGAYEQYF.

This chain links TRBV27 with TRBJ2-7; 12 nucleotides align to TRBD1. The CDR3 is 16 residues long. The V and J ends lost 6 bases and 6 bases, in that order; junction bases with no gene match: 12. Germline values: CDR1 MNHEY, CDR2 SMNVEV (reference sequence). DNA of the CDR3: TGTGCCAGCAGACACGATCCGGGACAGGGGGCAGGCGAGCAGTACTTC. Translating it yields CASRHDPGQGAGEQYF.

CDR3 amino acids: CASSPGRRGEQFF. CDR3 nucleotides: TGTGCCAGCAGCCCTGGCCGGCGAGGGGAGCAGTTCTTC. J is TRBJ2-1 and V is TRBV7-9; TRBD2 might be the D (5 bases). Trimming removed 5 bases from V and 10 bases from J, with 15 bases in between. This CDR3 is 13 amino acids long. Germline CDR1 is SEHNR and CDR2 is FQNEAQ (reference sequence).

The V call is TRBV27, the J call TRBJ2-5; TRBD1 matches 9 bases. The V and J ends lost 5 bases and 5 bases, in that order; junction bases with no gene match: 12. The CDR3 extends over 16 amino acids. From germline, CDR1 is MNHEY and CDR2 SMNVEV (reference sequence). CDR3: CASSETGGLPIETQYF. CDR3 nucleotides: TGTGCCAGCAGTGAGACAGGGGGTCTTCCTATCGAGACCCAGTACTTC.

As DNA, the CDR3 is TGTGCCAGCAGTCCGGACAGGGGGCTGTACGAGCAGTACTTC. Translated, it gives CASSPDRGLYEQYF. The gene calls are TRBV28 and TRBJ2-7; 11 bases fit TRBD1. The trim removed 5 bases at V and 4 bases at J, leaving 4 bases unmatched. From germline, CDR1 is MDHEN and CDR2 SYDVKM. The CDR3 is 14 residues long.

The chain links TRBV29-1 to TRBJ2-2; D remains unclear. The CDR3 consists of 12 residues. V was shortened by 4 bases and J by 7 bases, with 10 bases between the two germline ends. Per germline, CDR1 SQVTM and CDR2 ANQGSEA. The CDR3 bases are TGCAGCGTTGGAGGTACGGGCGGGGAGCTGTTTTTT. Translating gives CSVGGTGGELFF.

This chain connects TRBV5-6 to TRBJ1-1, with D hard to call. Germline V gives CDR1 SGHDT, CDR2 YYEEEE. This CDR3 is 13 amino acids long. The V end lost 1 base, the J end lost 1 base, and 5 bases lay between the germline ends. Here the CDR3 reads CASSLTQNTEAFF. CDR3 sequence (DNA): TGTGCCAGCAGCTTGACCCAGAACACTGAAGCTTTCTTT.

The J gene is TRBJ2-1, the V gene TRBV27; TRBD2 aligns across 8 bases. CDR1 and CDR2 (germline): MNHEY, SMNVEV (reference sequence). The CDR3 contains 16 residues. The V segment lost 0 bases and the J segment 2 bases; nucleotides outside the gene matches: 3. The CDR3 region has the DNA TGTGCCAGCAGTTTATCTAGCGGGGAAACCTACAATGAGCAGTTCTTC. Translating gives CASSLSSGETYNEQFF.

Worth noting for this clone: The same CDR3 arises from other DNA sequences in this sample as well. The chain joins TRBV6-5 to TRBJ1-1, with D unclear. V lost 6 bases and J 1 base, leaving 6 bases between the germline ends. Germline loops: CDR1 MNHEY, CDR2 SVGAGI. CDR3 length: 12 amino acids. In DNA form, the CDR3 reads TGTGCCAGCAGGACGGGGAACACTGAAGCTTTCTTT. Encoded protein: CASRTGNTEAFF.

V is TRBV5-4 and J is TRBJ2-5; D is unresolved. This CDR3 is built from 13 residues. V lost 0 bases, J lost 3 bases, and 6 bases lay in between. Germline V gene sequence: CDR1 SGHNT, CDR2 YYREEE (reference sequence). The CDR3 bases are TGTGCCAGCAGCTTGGTCCACAAAGAGACCCAGTACTTC. It encodes CASSLVHKETQYF. Using reference TRBV5-4 and TRBJ2-5 for the parts outside the CDR3, the full variable domain is ETGVTQSPTHLIKTRGQQVTLRCSSQSGHNTVSWYQQALGQGPQFIFQYYREEENGRGNFPPRFSGLQFPNYSSELNVNALELDDSALYLCASSLVHKETQYFGPGTRLLVL.

Here the CDR3 reads CASSTFRDREAGELFF. For the CDR3, the DNA is TGTGCCAGCAGCACCTTCCGGGACAGGGAGGCCGGGGAGCTGTTTTTT. V usage is TRBV7-2 and J usage is TRBJ2-2; TRBD1 matches at 9 bases. The CDR3 sequence is 16 residues long. Trimming removed 5 bases from V and 6 bases from J; junction bases left unmatched: 10. Looked up from germline, CDR1 is SGHTA and CDR2 is FQGNSA.

The V call is TRBV7-9, the J call TRBJ2-1; D call uncertain. V was shortened by 2 bases and J by 8 bases, with 4 bases between the two germline ends. The CDR3 is made up of 11 amino acids. Germline CDR1 reads SEHNR; CDR2 reads FQNEAQ (reference sequence). The CDR3 loop reads CASSLPHEQFF. The CDR3 DNA reads TGTGCCAGCAGCTTACCCCATGAGCAGTTCTTC.

This clone showed up just once. A read error may account for a junction end that differs from germline. This chain links TRBV5-6 with TRBJ2-1; D perhaps matches TRBD2 (6 bases). The CDR3 spans 15 residues. Looked up from germline, CDR1 is SGHDT and CDR2 is YYEEEE. The CDR3 DNA is TGTGCCAGCACCTTGGGGGGAGCCTCCTACAATGAGCAGTTCTTC. Its translation is CASTLGGASYNEQFF.

V and J are TRBV7-8 and TRBJ1-1; 7 bases fit TRBD1. The V gene end was trimmed by 1 base and the J gene end by 6 bases; junction bases not matched to a gene: 2. The CDR3 runs to 13 residues. Per germline, CDR1 SGHVS and CDR2 FQNEAQ. CDR3 nucleotide sequence: TGTGCCAGCAGCTTAGGGACAGGCTCTGAAGCTTTCTTT. It codes for CASSLGTGSEAFF.